This T cell receptor (beta chain) was sequenced in a study of T cell responses to AZD1222 COVID-19 vaccine. The study's findings and limits: Targeting of unmutated variant regions was reportedly seen in nearly half of spike-specific TCRs. Repertoires were collected only later (after the peak T cell response had occurred).

Trimming left V 0 bases short and J 12 bases short, with 14 bases between. Germline CDR1 SGHDN, CDR2 FVKESK. The CDR3 runs 14 residues. This clone was seen only a few times. The antigen is undetermined. Libraries were prepared by immunoSEQ multiplex PCR; TCRdb keeps only in-frame clonotypes and omits some of them. The profile covers fewer than 130,000 clones, with approximately 92% appearing a single time and over 2% taken by the ten largest. The sequence came from an adult who received the AZD1222 COVID-19 vaccine. V and J are TRBV14 and TRBJ1-4; the D is unclear. This sample comprised peripheral blood, obtained 28 days after the second AZD1222 dose. The CDR3, as DNA: TGTGCCAGCAGCCAAGAAGCGTCCGGAGGAGAACTGTTTTTT. Translation gives CASSQEASGGELFF. Full variable domain (missing parts from reference TRBV14 and TRBJ1-4): EAGVTQFPSHSVIEKGQTVTLRCDPISGHDNLYWYRRVMGKEIKFLLHFVKESKQDESGMPNNRFLAERTGGTYSTLKVQPAELEDSGVYFCASSQEASGGELFFGSGTQLSVL.